Listed here is a single TCR beta chain. Its antigen is currently unknown. One junction end does not reproduce the germline sequence, and a read error may be involved. Fresh peripheral blood, about 10 ml of it, supplied the PBMCs. The data belong to a study of T cells in Graves' hyperthyroidism and ophthalmopathy. General study results and limits: Using 13 V-J features, a model discriminated ophthalmopathy from stable hyperthyroidism.

TCR beta CDR3 region amplification was performed from RNA transcripts. The HTBI primer set drove a first-round RT-PCR of the TCR CDR3. TCRdb ran MiXCR on the multiplex PCR reads and lists one entry per CDR3 protein. The table lists around 440,000 distinct CDR3 sequences, approximately 14% of them singletons, with approximately 14% in the top ten. CDR1 is SGHAT and CDR2 is FQNNGV in the germline V gene. This CDR3 has 13 amino acids. This chain links TRBV11-2 with TRBJ1-1; the D gene is possibly TRBD1 (6 bases). The sequence was obtained from a young woman with Graves' hyperthyroidism. Sequenced material: blood. The CDR3 here is CVSSYDRRPEAFF. The CDR3 DNA sequence: TGTGTCAGCAGCTACGACAGGAGACCTGAAGCTTTCTTT.